The 7 T cell receptor beta chains listed next were all sequenced from one sample in a study of blood T cell repertoires in COVID-19. Profiled with immunoSEQ multiplex PCR; TCRdb holds only in-frame clones, not every one. Of about 120,000 clones listed, approximately 80% are singletons. What was sequenced was peripheral blood. These receptors came from a man in his sixties or seventies with active or convalescent COVID-19.

The chain has TRBV3-1 (or the pseudogene TRBV3-2) and TRBJ2-5, with a tentative D call TRBD1 (5 bases). CDR1 is LGHDT, CDR2 YNNKEL, per germline (reference sequence). The CDR3 extends over 17 amino acids. V lost 4 bases and J lost 0, with 18 bases in between. The CDR3 protein is CASSPQPGSMYQETQYF. DNA of the CDR3: TGTGCCAGCAGCCCACAACCAGGGTCCATGTACCAAGAGACCCAGTACTTC.

The J gene is TRBJ2-7, the V gene TRBV30; the match to TRBD1 covers 10 bases. Losses at the gene ends were 1 base for V and 1 base for J; bases not matched to a gene: 7. Germline V gene sequence: CDR1 GTSNPN, CDR2 SVGIG (reference sequence). The CDR3 loop spans 16 amino acids. CDR3 region: CAWSASGTGVSYEQYF. The CDR3 DNA follows: TGTGCCTGGAGTGCTTCCGGGACAGGGGTGTCCTACGAGCAGTACTTC.

This chain joins TRBV19 and TRBJ2-4; possible D gene TRBD2, 6 bases. CDR1 is LNHDA, CDR2 SQIVND, per germline (reference sequence). The CDR3 covers 13 residues. V was clipped by 4 bases and J by 5 bases, with 9 bases between them. This CDR3 reads CASSTWGENIQYF. The CDR3 DNA follows: TGTGCCAGTAGTACGTGGGGGGAAAACATTCAGTACTTC.

The genes are TRBV9 and TRBJ2-1; D is perhaps TRBD1 (6 bases). This CDR3 region has 15 residues. The germline CDR1 and CDR2 sequences are SGDLS and YYNGEE. V was pared by 0 bases and J by 4 bases, with 11 bases between. In nucleotides, the CDR3 is TGTGCCAGCAGCGTAGCGGGGACACTTTACAATGAGCAGTTCTTC. Its translation is CASSVAGTLYNEQFF.

The rearrangement uses TRBV3-1 (or the pseudogene TRBV3-2) and TRBJ1-2; tentatively, D is TRBD1 (5 bases). V lost 0 bases and J 5 bases, leaving 19 bases between the germline ends. The CDR3 extends over 17 amino acids. From germline, CDR1 is LGHDT and CDR2 YNNKEL (reference sequence). CDR3 amino acids: CASSQDSWGGLMYGYTF. The DNA for the CDR3 is TGTGCCAGCAGCCAAGATTCGTGGGGGGGACTGATGTATGGCTACACCTTC.

The chain recombines TRBV2 with TRBJ1-2; possibly TRBD1 for D (6 bases). CDR3 length equals 14 residues. Deletions cut 6 bases from V and 3 bases from J, with 14 bases between. Germline V gene sequence: CDR1 SNHLY, CDR2 FYNNEI. CDR3 sequence (DNA): TGTGCCAGCAGCGGACAGACAGGCGACTATGGCTACACCTTC. Translated: CASSGQTGDYGYTF.

The chain has TRBV7-3 and TRBJ2-7; 7 bases line up with TRBD1. The CDR3 loop spans 13 amino acids. Per the germline V gene, CDR1 is SGHTA and CDR2 is FQGTGA. V gave up 3 bases and J gave up 3 bases; unmatched junction bases: 2. CDR3 region: CASSLAGGYEQYF. The CDR3 DNA is TGTGCCAGCAGCTTGGCAGGGGGCTACGAGCAGTACTTC. Full variable domain (missing parts from reference TRBV7-3 and TRBJ2-7): GAGVSQTPSNKVTEKGKYVELRCDPISGHTALYWYRQSLGQGPEFLIYFQGTGAADDSGLPNDRFFAVRPEGSVSTLKIQRTERGDSAVYLCASSLAGGYEQYFGPGTRLTVT.